This is a list of T cell receptor beta chains from one sample in a study of blood T cell repertoires in COVID-19. Clones were read by immunoSEQ multiplex PCR, and TCRdb kept only the in-frame ones, dropping some. The data contain some 130,000 clones, around 89% of them singletons. The specimen sequenced was peripheral blood. The receptors originated from a man aged 45-60 years with active or convalescent COVID-19. Both conserved end residues are part of each CDR3. The order of the fields is D gene, V gene, CDR3 length, clone size, J gene, CDR3 DNA, CDR3 protein. D genes are given only for firm matches. The listing skips clone size in some rows; elsewhere it reads once, few, many or a size class.

TRBD1	TRBV5-1	14	-	TRBJ2-7	TGCGCCAGCAGCAGACAGGGGGCGTTTGACGAGCAGTACTTC	CASSRQGAFDEQYF
TRBD1	TRBV9	16	-	TRBJ1-1	TGTGCCAGCAGCCCACGGGCAGGGGGCAGGAGTGGGGAAGCTTTCTTT	CASSPRAGGRSGEAFF
TRBD1	TRBV30	16	-	TRBJ1-6	TGTGCCTGGAGGACCCCGGGTACAGGGGGAAATTCACCCCTCCACTTT	CAWRTPGTGGNSPLHF
-	TRBV19	11	once	TRBJ2-7	TGTGCCAGTAGTTCCGCCTACGAGCAGTACTTC	CASSSAYEQYF
-	TRBV19	16	-	TRBJ2-3	TGTGCCAGTAGTCCAAGCACAGGGTTCGGCACAGATACGCAGTATTTT	CASSPSTGFGTDTQYF
-	TRBV9	14	-	TRBJ2-7	TGTGCCAGCAGCGTAGGGACTAATACCTACGAGCAGTACTTC	CASSVGTNTYEQYF
-	TRBV28	14	-	TRBJ1-1	TGTGCCAGCAGTCCCCGGGCCAGGGCCACTGAAGCTTTCTTT	CASSPRARATEAFF
TRBD1	TRBV5-1	16	-	TRBJ1-5	TGCGCCAGCAGCTTGAGTCCACAGGGGGCAAATCAGCCCCAGCATTTT	CASSLSPQGANQPQHF
-	TRBV28	15	-	TRBJ2-7	TGTGCCAGCGAGATTCGACTAGGCACATCCTACGAGCAGTACTTC	CASEIRLGTSYEQYF
-	TRBV6-1	15	-	TRBJ1-1	TGTGCCAGCAGTGAATGGGGACGAGGGGGCACTGAAGCTTTCTTT	CASSEWGRGGTEAFF
TRBD1	TRBV6-5	15	-	TRBJ1-4	TGTGCCAGCAAACCGGCCGGGACAGACAATGAAAAACTGTTTTTT	CASKPAGTDNEKLFF
-	TRBV5-1	14	-	TRBJ2-5	TGCGCCAGCAGCTTGGGACAGAACCAAGAGACCCAGTACTTC	CASSLGQNQETQYF
-	TRBV28	15	-	TRBJ1-2	TGTGCCAGCAGTACAACGACAGGTAGATTCTATGGCTACACCTTC	CASSTTTGRFYGYTF
-	TRBV7-2	17	-	TRBJ2-5	TGTGCCAGCAGCTTAGGAATCAGTCAGGGGATGGGAGAGACCCAGTACTTC	CASSLGISQGMGETQYF
-	TRBV5-1	16	-	TRBJ2-5	TGCGCCAGCAGCCGAACCCGACCGGGGAGTTTTGAGACCCAGTACTTC	CASSRTRPGSFETQYF
TRBD2	TRBV7-2	16	-	TRBJ2-6	TGTGCCAGCAGCCCTAGCGGGGGCTCTGGGGCCAACGTCCTGACTTTC	CASSPSGGSGANVLTF
-	TRBV5-6	14	-	TRBJ2-4	TGTGCCTTCACAGGCCTAACCGCCAAAAACATTCAGTACTTC	CAFTGLTAKNIQYF
TRBD2	TRBV9	15	-	TRBJ2-5	TGTGCCAGCAGCGTAGGTGCGGGAGGGGGAGAGACCCAGTACTTC	CASSVGAGGGETQYF
TRBD2	TRBV27	14	-	TRBJ2-1	TGTGCCAGCAGGCGGGAGGGCCCCTCGGATGAGCAGTTCTTC	CASRREGPSDEQFF
TRBD1	TRBV10-3	16	-	TRBJ2-1	TGTGCCATCAGTAAGGGGACAGGCGGAATGTACAATGAGCAGTTCTTC	CAISKGTGGMYNEQFF
TRBD2	TRBV19	18	-	TRBJ2-1	TGTGCCAGCGCTACGACTAGCGGGAGCCTTGGTGGCTACAATGAGCAGTTCTTC	CASATTSGSLGGYNEQFF
TRBD1	TRBV18	17	-	TRBJ2-6	TGTGCCAGCTCACCGGGACAGGGGCTCGCTGGGGCCAACGTCCTGACTTTC	CASSPGQGLAGANVLTF
-	TRBV30	14	-	TRBJ2-7	TGTGCCTGGAGCCTAGGGCAGGGTCCCCCCGAGCAGTACTTC	CAWSLGQGPPEQYF
TRBD2	TRBV11-3	16	-	TRBJ2-2	TGTGCCAGCAGCCTGGGACTAGCGGGAGACACCGGGGAGCTGTTTTTT	CASSLGLAGDTGELFF
-	TRBV5-1	13	-	TRBJ2-3	TGCGCCAGCAGCTTCGCTAGCGAAAATACGCAGTATTTT	CASSFASENTQYF
-	TRBV19	16	few	TRBJ2-2	TGTGCCAGTAGTATCTTGTCGACAAGTAACACCGGGGAGCTGTTTTTT	CASSILSTSNTGELFF
-	TRBV19	14	-	TRBJ1-2	TGTGCCAGTAGTATACTCTATCCGATCTATGGCTACACCTTC	CASSILYPIYGYTF
-	TRBV10-3	14	-	TRBJ1-3	TGTGCCATCAAATACAGGGTATCTGGAAACACCATATATTTT	CAIKYRVSGNTIYF
TRBD2	TRBV6-5	14	-	TRBJ2-3	TGTGCCAGCAGGGCGGGAGTCCCCACAGATACGCAGTATTTT	CASRAGVPTDTQYF
-	TRBV4-3	14	-	TRBJ1-1	TGCGCCAGCAGCCAAGAAAACGGAGGACCTGAAGCTTTCTTT	CASSQENGGPEAFF
-	TRBV27	14	once	TRBJ1-2	TGTGCCAGCAGTTTAAAAGGGGTAAACTATGGCTACACCTTC	CASSLKGVNYGYTF
-	TRBV28	15	-	TRBJ1-6	TGTGCCAGCAGTTTGTCCGGGACTAATGACTCACCCCTCCACTTT	CASSLSGTNDSPLHF
TRBD2	TRBV10-1	15	-	TRBJ2-5	TGCGCCAGCAGTTTTGGACTAGCGAATGGAGAGACCCAGTACTTC	CASSFGLANGETQYF
-	TRBV3-1/TRBV3-2	12	-	TRBJ2-1	TGTGCCAGCAGCCCGCTAGGGGGTGAGCAGTTCTTC	CASSPLGGEQFF
TRBD1	TRBV11-2	17	-	TRBJ2-2	TGTGCCAGCAGCTTAGGTCAGGACAGGCACCTCACCGGGGAGCTGTTTTTT	CASSLGQDRHLTGELFF
-	TRBV10-3	15	-	TRBJ1-3	TGTGCCATCAGGGACAAGGGTTTCTCTGGAAACACCATATATTTT	CAIRDKGFSGNTIYF
TRBD1	TRBV15	14	-	TRBJ1-2	TGTGCCACCAGCACCCGACCGACAGGGAGGGGCTACACCTTC	CATSTRPTGRGYTF
-	TRBV19	13	-	TRBJ2-3	TGTGCCAGTAGTAGTTTGAGGACAGATACGCAGTATTTT	CASSSLRTDTQYF
TRBD1	TRBV5-1	18	-	TRBJ1-1	TGCGCCAGCAGCTTGGTACCTCGACAGGGTCGGACTTACACTGAAGCTTTCTTT	CASSLVPRQGRTYTEAFF
-	TRBV5-1	16	-	TRBJ1-2	TGCGCCAGCAGCTTGGTCGCAGGGCAAAATAACTATGGCTACACCTTC	CASSLVAGQNNYGYTF
-	TRBV4-1	15	-	TRBJ2-7	TGCGCCAGCAGCCAAGAATGGCCCCAGGTTACTGAGCAGTACTTC	CASSQEWPQVTEQYF
-	TRBV29-1	13	few	TRBJ2-2	TGCAGCGTCGTAAGAGTGAACACCGGGGAGCTGTTTTTT	CSVVRVNTGELFF
-	TRBV11-2	15	-	TRBJ2-7	TGTGCCAGCAGCTTAGATCACAGGGACTCCTACGAGCAGTACTTC	CASSLDHRDSYEQYF
TRBD1	TRBV4-1	15	-	TRBJ2-7	TGCGCCAGCAGCCAAGAAGGGACAGCCTACTACAAGCAGTACTTC	CASSQEGTAYYKQYF
TRBD1	TRBV11-3	15	-	TRBJ2-1	TGTGCCAGCAGCATTCAGGGACAGTTTCCCAATGAGCAGTTCTTC	CASSIQGQFPNEQFF
TRBD2	TRBV6-1	16	few	TRBJ2-5	TGTGCCAGCAGTGAAGTAGCGGGGTTCTACCAAGAGACCCAGTACTTC	CASSEVAGFYQETQYF